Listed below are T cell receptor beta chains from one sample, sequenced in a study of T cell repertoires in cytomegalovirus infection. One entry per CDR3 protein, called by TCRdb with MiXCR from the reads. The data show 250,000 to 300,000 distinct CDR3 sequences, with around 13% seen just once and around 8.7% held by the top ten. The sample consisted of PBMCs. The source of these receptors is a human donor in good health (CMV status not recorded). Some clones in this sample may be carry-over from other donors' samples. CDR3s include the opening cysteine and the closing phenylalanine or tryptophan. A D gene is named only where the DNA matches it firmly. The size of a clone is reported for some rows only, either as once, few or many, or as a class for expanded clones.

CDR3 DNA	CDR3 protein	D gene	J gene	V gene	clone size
TGTGCCAGCAGTGAAAACCCCTCCTGGACAGGGAGCTCCTACGAGCAGTACTTC	CASSENPSWTGSSYEQYF	TRBD1	TRBJ2-7	TRBV2	many
TGTGCCAGCAGCCGAGATTCCCCTATTCTATCAGAGCAGTACTTC	CASSRDSPILSEQYF	-	TRBJ2-7	TRBV6-1	few
TGTGCCACCAGCAGTCCCCGTAAGAGGGGGCCTACCGATGGCTACACCTTC	CATSSPRKRGPTDGYTF	TRBD1	TRBJ1-2	TRBV15	-
TGTGCCACTACACCCGGGGACAGGGGAGACATTGGCTACACCTTC	CATTPGDRGDIGYTF	TRBD1	TRBJ1-2	TRBV6-8	few
TGTGCCATCAGAGGGTCCGACACGGGGGAGCTGTTTTTT	CAIRGSDTGELFF	-	TRBJ2-2	TRBV10-3	few
TGCAGCGTCCAACACAGGACACTCTACAATGTGCAGTTCTTC	CSVQHRTLYNVQFF	-	TRBJ2-1	TRBV29-1	-
TGTGCCAGCAGCTTAGAACCTTACGAGCAGTACTTC	CASSLEPYEQYF	-	TRBJ2-7	TRBV7-9	many
TGTGCCAGCAGCGCAGGGGGCTCCGAGCAGTACTTC	CASSAGGSEQYF	TRBD1	TRBJ2-7	TRBV7-6	many
TGTGCCAGCAGTTACCAGACAGGGGGGAGCAATCAGCCCCAGCATTTT	CASSYQTGGSNQPQHF	TRBD1	TRBJ1-5	TRBV6-2/TRBV6-3	many
TGTGCCTACAGGGAGTCCGGGGCCAACGTCCTGACTTTC	CAYRESGANVLTF	-	TRBJ2-6	TRBV10-3	many
TGTGCCAGCAGTCCTCCCGGGACAGGGCTTTCCGGAAACACCATATATTTT	CASSPPGTGLSGNTIYF	TRBD1	TRBJ1-3	TRBV28	many
TGTGGGGGATCGGGGACTGGGGCCAACGTCCTGACTTTC	CGGSGTGANVLTF	-	TRBJ2-6	TRBV25-1	-
TGTGCCAGCAGCCAGGGGCTGGCAGACGACGGATCCGAGCAGTACTTC	CASSQGLADDGSEQYF	-	TRBJ2-7	TRBV4-2	few
TGTGCCAGCAGCCGGGGGGACGGCCGTAATTCACCCCTCCACTTT	CASSRGDGRNSPLHF	-	TRBJ1-6	TRBV14	few
TGCGCCAGCAGCTTGGTCCCAGGGCGCTACGAGCAGTACTTC	CASSLVPGRYEQYF	-	TRBJ2-7	TRBV5-1	few
TGTGCCAGCAGTTTTTCCCTGTACAATGAGCAGTTCTTC	CASSFSLYNEQFF	-	TRBJ2-1	TRBV12-3/TRBV12-4	many
TGTGCCAGCACCGAGACGTGGGGGGAGCTGTTTTTT	CASTETWGELFF	-	TRBJ2-2	TRBV3-1	-
TGTGCCAGCAGTTTATATCAGGGCAGCTCTGAAGCTTTCTTT	CASSLYQGSSEAFF	-	TRBJ1-1	TRBV6-2/TRBV6-3	many
TGCAGTGCTAGAGTAATGGGATTTTTTGAAAAACTGTTTTTT	CSARVMGFFEKLFF	-	TRBJ1-4	TRBV20-1	few
TGTGCCAGCAGTGATTGGAGGGGCACAGATACGCAGTATTTT	CASSDWRGTDTQYF	-	TRBJ2-3	TRBV2	many
TGTGCCACCAGCAGAGACGATTTACTAGCGGGGAGTGGCACAGATACGCAGTATTTT	CATSRDDLLAGSGTDTQYF	TRBD2	TRBJ2-3	TRBV15	few
TGTGCCATCGGCAGAGGGAATACTGAAGCTTTCTTT	CAIGRGNTEAFF	-	TRBJ1-1	TRBV10-3	-
TGTGCCAGCAGCTTAGCGAGCGATACCTACGAGCAGTACTTC	CASSLASDTYEQYF	-	TRBJ2-7	TRBV7-6	-
TGCAGCGTTGAAGGCTCCCCAGCGGGGGCCTACAATGAGCAGTTCTTC	CSVEGSPAGAYNEQFF	TRBD2	TRBJ2-1	TRBV29-1	-
TGTGCCAGCAGCACTCCCGGACAGGGGGGAGCTTTCTTT	CASSTPGQGGAFF	TRBD1	TRBJ1-1	TRBV7-8	many
TGTGCCAGCAGAATAACCGGGACAGGGGTTTACAATGAGCAGTTCTTC	CASRITGTGVYNEQFF	TRBD1	TRBJ2-1	TRBV6-6	few
TGTGCCAGCAGCTTGATGGCAGGGAAGAGCGAGACCCAGTACTTC	CASSLMAGKSETQYF	-	TRBJ2-5	TRBV5-5	-
TGCAGCGTTGAAGAATTGGCAGATACGCAGTATTTT	CSVEELADTQYF	-	TRBJ2-3	TRBV29-1	many
TGTGCCAGCAGTTTATCGACTAGCGGGACCTACGAGCAGTACTTC	CASSLSTSGTYEQYF	TRBD2	TRBJ2-7	TRBV6-2/TRBV6-3	many
TGTGCCACCAGCAGATTCACCGGGGACATGTCCTACGAGCAGTACTTC	CATSRFTGDMSYEQYF	-	TRBJ2-7	TRBV15	few
TGCAGCGGAGGGGGCCTGAACACCGGGGAGCTGTTTTTT	CSGGGLNTGELFF	TRBD1	TRBJ2-2	TRBV29-1	-
TGTGCCAGCAGCCGCCGGGACAGGGGTACTGGCTACACCTTC	CASSRRDRGTGYTF	TRBD1	TRBJ1-2	TRBV3-1	few